This passage covers 10 T cell receptor beta chains from one sample sequenced in a study of blood T cell repertoires in COVID-19. TCRdb's table, derived via immunoSEQ multiplex PCR, lists solely in-frame clones and lacks some. There are more than 200,000 clones in the sample; 89% occur only once, and 4% lies in the top ten. The sequenced sample consisted of PBMCs or T cells enriched from blood (not recorded which). These TCRs come from a woman in her 30s with acute COVID-19.

The rearrangement joins TRBV24-1 to TRBJ2-1; maybe TRBD2 (5 bases). Germline V lookup: CDR1 KGHDR, CDR2 SFDVKD. The CDR3 covers 13 residues. Between the trimmed V and J ends, which lost 4 bases and 5 bases, there was a span of 8 bases. The CDR3 loop reads CATSDRGDNEQFF. CDR3 nucleotides: TGTGCCACCAGTGACCGGGGAGACAATGAGCAGTTCTTC.

The V and J genes are TRBV7-9 and TRBJ1-1; D unclear. CDR3 length: 13 residues. CDR1 and CDR2 from the germline V gene are SEHNR and FQNEAQ (reference sequence). With 5 bases removed from V and 0 bases from J, the gap between germline ends came to 7 bases. This CDR3 reads CASSRTMNTEAFF. The DNA of the CDR3 is TGTGCCAGCAGCAGAACAATGAACACTGAAGCTTTCTTT.

The V gene is TRBV5-1, the J gene TRBJ1-1; TRBD1 matches at 7 bases. The J segment lost 5 bases and the V segment lost 2 bases, leaving 9 bases of the junction unmatched. The CDR3 is 15 amino acids. Germline CDR1 and CDR2: SGHRS and YFSETQ. The DNA for the CDR3 is TGCGCCAGCAGCTTTTTTGAGGGGGCGCGGACTGAAGCTTTCTTT. This gives the protein CASSFFEGARTEAFF.

The chain combines TRBV9 with TRBJ1-1; 10 positions match TRBD1. Unmatched junction bases numbered 2, after V lost 2 bases and J lost 4 bases. This CDR3 contains 14 residues. CDR1 is SGDLS and CDR2 is YYNGEE in the germline V gene. Here the CDR3 DNA reads TGTGCCAGCAGCGTCGGGACAGGGGCCACTGAAGCTTTCTTT. As protein: CASSVGTGATEAFF.

The chain uses TRBV6-5 and TRBJ1-1; 10 positions agree with TRBD1. Germline-derived CDR1 and CDR2 are MNHEY and SVGAGI. The CDR3 is made up of 13 amino acids. V shed 6 bases, J shed 5 bases, and the junction held 3 bases outside the gene matches. The CDR3 spells CASRWTGGTEAFF. The DNA of the CDR3 is TGTGCCAGCAGATGGACAGGGGGTACTGAAGCTTTCTTT.

This clone was seen only a few times. The chain uses TRBV18 and TRBJ2-5; unclear D gene. This CDR3 region has 13 residues. Trimming took 4 bases from V and 5 from J, leaving 11 bases between them. Germline loops: CDR1 KGHSH, CDR2 LQKENI. CDR3 sequence: CASSLEVGETQYF. CDR3 nucleotides: TGTGCCAGCTCACTAGAGGTCGGGGAGACCCAGTACTTC.

V and J are TRBV2 and TRBJ1-5, with a possible D match to TRBD1 (5 bases). V gave up 4 bases and J gave up 0 bases, with 10 bases separating them. The CDR3 runs to 15 residues. Germline-derived CDR1 and CDR2 are SNHLY and FYNNEI. CDR3 DNA sequence: TGTGCCAGCAGTGCGACAGACGATAGCAATCAGCCCCAGCATTTT. The encoded protein is CASSATDDSNQPQHF.

This CDR3 reads CASSLAGSYNSPLHF. CDR3 DNA: TGTGCCAGCAGTTTAGCGGGCTCCTATAATTCACCCCTCCACTTT. The chain has TRBV27 and TRBJ1-6; D unclear. The V gene lost 2 bases and the J gene lost 0 bases, with 5 bases spanning the gap. The CDR3 length is 15 residues. Germline V lookup: CDR1 MNHEY, CDR2 SMNVEV (reference sequence).

The chain has TRBV30 and TRBJ1-4, with 7 bases aligning to TRBD1. Germline-derived CDR1 and CDR2 are GTSNPN and SVGIG (reference sequence). V dropped 5 bases and J dropped 4; count of bases not matched to a gene: 4. The CDR3 sequence is 13 residues long. The CDR3 DNA reads TGTGCCTGGCAGACAGGGAGTAATGAAAAACTGTTTTTT. Protein product: CAWQTGSNEKLFF.

This chain joins TRBV5-1 and TRBJ2-3, with TRBD1 as a possible D gene (6 bases). The CDR3 has 13 amino acids. V was pared by 1 base and J by 6 bases, with 9 bases between. Germline CDR1 and CDR2: SGHRS and YFSETQ. The DNA of the CDR3 is TGCGCCAGCAGCTTGCCAGGGGAGGATACGCAGTATTTT. Amino acid sequence: CASSLPGEDTQYF.